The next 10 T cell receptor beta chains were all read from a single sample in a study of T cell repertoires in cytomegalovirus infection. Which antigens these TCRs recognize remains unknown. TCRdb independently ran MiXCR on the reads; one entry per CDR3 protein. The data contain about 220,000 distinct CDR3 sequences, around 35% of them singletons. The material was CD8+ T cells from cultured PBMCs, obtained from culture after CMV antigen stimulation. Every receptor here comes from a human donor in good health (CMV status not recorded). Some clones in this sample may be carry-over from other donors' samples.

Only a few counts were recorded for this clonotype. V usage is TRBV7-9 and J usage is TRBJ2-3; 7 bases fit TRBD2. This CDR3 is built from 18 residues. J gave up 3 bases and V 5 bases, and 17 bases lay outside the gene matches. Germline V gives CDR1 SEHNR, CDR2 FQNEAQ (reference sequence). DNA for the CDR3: TGTGCCAGCAGCCACCTACTTCAGACTAGCCGAAGAACAGATACGCAGTATTTT. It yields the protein CASSHLLQTSRRTDTQYF.

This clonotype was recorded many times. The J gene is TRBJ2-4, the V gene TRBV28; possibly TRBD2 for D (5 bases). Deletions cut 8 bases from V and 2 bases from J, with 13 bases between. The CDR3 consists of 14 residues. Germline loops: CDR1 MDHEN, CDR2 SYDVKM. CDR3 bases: TGTGCCAGCGGGCTCGGGGTCACCAAAAACATTCAGTACTTC. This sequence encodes CASGLGVTKNIQYF.

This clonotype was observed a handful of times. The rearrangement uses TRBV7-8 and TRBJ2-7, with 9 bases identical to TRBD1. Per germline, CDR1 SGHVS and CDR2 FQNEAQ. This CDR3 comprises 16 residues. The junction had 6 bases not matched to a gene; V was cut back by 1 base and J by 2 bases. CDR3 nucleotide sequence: TGTGCCAGCAGCTTAGTTGGGACAGGGAGTCCCTACGAGCAGTACTTC. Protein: CASSLVGTGSPYEQYF.

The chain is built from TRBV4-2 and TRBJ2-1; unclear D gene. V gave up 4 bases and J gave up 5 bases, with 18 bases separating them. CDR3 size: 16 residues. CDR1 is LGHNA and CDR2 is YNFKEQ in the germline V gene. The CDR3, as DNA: TGTGCCAGCAGCCCGGGTCAGCAACGGATTAACAATGAGCAGTTCTTC. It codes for CASSPGQQRINNEQFF.

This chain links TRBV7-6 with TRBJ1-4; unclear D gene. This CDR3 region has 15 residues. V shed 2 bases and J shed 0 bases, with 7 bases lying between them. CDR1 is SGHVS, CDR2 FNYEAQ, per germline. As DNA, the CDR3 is TGTGCCAGCAGCTTAAAGACTACAACTAATGAAAAACTGTTTTTT. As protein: CASSLKTTTNEKLFF.

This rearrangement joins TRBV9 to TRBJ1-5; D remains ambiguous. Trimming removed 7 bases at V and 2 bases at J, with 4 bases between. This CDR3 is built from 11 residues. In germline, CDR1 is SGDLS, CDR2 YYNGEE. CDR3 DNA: TGTGCCAGCGGGGGCAATCAGCCCCAGCATTTT. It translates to CASGGNQPQHF.

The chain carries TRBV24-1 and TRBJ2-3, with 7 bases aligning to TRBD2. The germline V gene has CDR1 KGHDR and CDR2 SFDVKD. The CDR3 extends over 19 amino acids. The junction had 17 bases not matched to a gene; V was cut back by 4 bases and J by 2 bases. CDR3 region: CATSDPLLRSGANTDTQYF. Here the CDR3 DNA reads TGTGCCACCAGTGACCCACTACTACGGAGCGGGGCAAACACAGATACGCAGTATTTT.

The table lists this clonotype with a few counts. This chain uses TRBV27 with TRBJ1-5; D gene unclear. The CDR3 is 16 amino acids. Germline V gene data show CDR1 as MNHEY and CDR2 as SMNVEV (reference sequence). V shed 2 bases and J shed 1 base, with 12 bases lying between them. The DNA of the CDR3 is TGTGCCAGCAGTTTAAGGGCAGGAATAAGCAATCAGCCCCAGCATTTT. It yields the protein CASSLRAGISNQPQHF.

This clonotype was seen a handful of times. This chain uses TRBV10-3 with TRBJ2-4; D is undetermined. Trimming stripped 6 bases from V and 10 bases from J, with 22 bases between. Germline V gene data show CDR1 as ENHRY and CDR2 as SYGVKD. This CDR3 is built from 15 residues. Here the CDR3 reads CAISPQGREGGIQYF. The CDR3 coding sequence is TGTGCCATCAGCCCCCAAGGACGCGAAGGTGGGATTCAGTACTTC.

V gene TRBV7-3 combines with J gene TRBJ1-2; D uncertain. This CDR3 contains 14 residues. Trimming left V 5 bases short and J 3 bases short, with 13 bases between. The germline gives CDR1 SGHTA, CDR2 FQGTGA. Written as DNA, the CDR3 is TGTGCCAGCAGCCCGATAGCCGGGGACTATGGCTACACCTTC. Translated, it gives CASSPIAGDYGYTF.